Here is one TCR beta chain with its context. This clone was found a few times. Its binding antigen is unknown. Base qualities are not recorded, but no much larger clone differs from it by a single base. These data belong to a study of cytomegalovirus exposure and HLA in healthy donors (dated by TCRdb to 2016 to 2017). Broadly, across the study: In an earlier analysis of under 750 of the donors, 276 Gb of sequence data and approximately 100 million unique TCR beta sequences from 180 million or so T cells were reported. An early release covering about 600 HLA-typed donors comprised about 300 gigabases of sequencing data and approximately 80 million unique TCR sequences. The genetic ancestry cluster associated with self-reported Caucasian donors included 70% to 85% of the 398 genotyped donors. The study aimed to test whether cataloging public T cell receptors could reveal signatures of past pathogen exposure. The study profiled the T cell repertoires of fewer than 850 subjects by immunosequencing and related them to cytomegalovirus serostatus. Besides the first cohort of roughly 700 subjects, a separate validation cohort made up of 95 to 150 different subjects was used. High-throughput TCR immunosequencing, statistical association of individual TCRs with disease status, and machine learning were combined to predict cytomegalovirus infection status. A later analysis re-examined previously published TCR beta repertoires from just over 650 donors and added high-resolution HLA genotyping to investigate patterns of TCR occurrence. In the later analysis, no new phenotypic data were used to find candidate immune exposures; instead, reliance was placed on TCR beta sequences and their occurrence across donors. An earlier analysis of 587 of the donors used high-throughput TCR beta sequencing to judge whether each TCR beta V gene segment behaved as functional or pseudogenic. Donor age, sex, ethnicity and CMV serostatus were compiled together with the repertoire data. In a later genetic analysis, genome-wide SNP genotypes for about 55% of the roughly 700 donors were used, and that subset was treated as a discovery cohort. All discovery cohort repertoires had been generated on a single sequencing platform. Class I and class II HLA loci were covered by the typing at four-digit resolution. The number of typed donors differed by locus: roughly 629-640 for A, B, C, DRB1 and DQB1; approximately 520 for DQA1; roughly 600 for DPA1; and some 470 for DPB1. Roughly five DR-DQ haplotypes were handled as single units for association and clustering, since linkage in the cohort was strong. Among 300 to 500 genotyped donors of the cohort, an average of roughly 230,000 unique TCR beta nucleotide sequences was sequenced per donor, of which 15% to 20% were non-productive. Study-level results and caveats: Linkage disequilibrium might explain the correlated functional status among segregating V segments, but an unknown experimental factor could not be ruled out. Most TCR sequences were observed very rarely across donors, whereas some public TCRs were present in many individuals. When HLA alleles, especially DR and DQ, strongly co-occurred, TCR associations were difficult to assign to individual alleles. A later analysis associated around 16,000 TCR beta sequences with specific HLA alleles at a false discovery rate of 0.05. Three of the identified cytomegalovirus-associated TCR beta chains were confirmed in vitro to be specific for cytomegalovirus antigens. An earlier analysis of 587 of the donors showed that most TCR beta V segments appeared in productive rearrangements either about 87% or about 30% of the time, which broadly matched IMGT annotations. In this cohort, only TCR beta chains were sequenced, and detectable features were limited by the absence of alpha or paired-chain data. A further reported finding was that TCR beta sequences accurately predicted the HLA-A and HLA-B alleles for most subjects in the first cohort. The only immune exposure information available for the cohort was CMV serostatus. HLA typing was unavailable for some donors at each locus, so association tests used only the typed subset. A later analysis found that most CMV-associated TCR beta chains appeared HLA-restricted, with HLA associations seemingly driven largely by CMV exposure. A total of fewer than 200 TCR beta chains were listed by the study as associated with cytomegalovirus. The classifier was reported to diagnose cytomegalovirus status with high specificity and sensitivity in both the original and validation cohorts. Roughly 15 rarely observed V segments, including chromosome 9 orphons, were excluded from the earlier analysis of some 590 of the donors because counts were too low. According to a later genetic analysis, donors in an Asian-associated ancestry cluster had fewer N-insertions in productive TCRs than the roughly 670-donor mean. A cluster of highly shared sequence variants was judged likely to represent a technical artifact of the sequencing pipeline. Several of the top co-occurrence clusters appeared to be linked to parvovirus B19, influenza, CMV and Epstein-Barr virus, according to a later analysis. The presence/absence analyses assumed that sequencing depth was roughly uniform across donors, and that assumption may not be true. Some IMGT-functional V segments, including TRBV6-2 and TRBV6-3, could not be distinguished by the 87-base-pair reads and were therefore excluded. In a later genetic analysis, a missense DCLRE1C variant was associated with V-gene and J-gene trimming of TCR beta chains, and the association was replicated in an independent cohort. It was suggested by the authors that the approach could potentially be generalized to other disease states and immunological phenotypes. In a later analysis, TCR association rates were found to vary across HLA loci, with the most associated TCRs seen for DRB1 alleles and the fewest for HLA-C alleles. Compared with equally common non-associated chains, HLA-associated TCR beta chains in a later analysis were more clonally expanded and had lower generation probabilities.

Library construction relied on the immunoSEQ multiplex PCR assay. For the multiplex PCR, a mixture combining 60 forward primers for TCR Vbeta segments and 13 reverse primers for TCR Jbeta segments was used. The CDR3 region of rearranged TCR beta genes was amplified from genomic DNA with a multiplex PCR assay. The amplified TCR beta libraries were sequenced on the Illumina HiSeq System as 87-base-pair reads. In the paper's pipeline: Across the roughly 640 repertoires, a later analysis counted roughly 77 million unique TCR beta chains, roughly 11 million of which were shared by at least two donors. A nearest-neighbor algorithm error-corrected the raw reads and collapsed the reads into unique sequences, merging closely related sequences to remove PCR and sequencing errors. Alignment of CDR3 sequences to IMGT reference sequences was used to assign V, D and J gene segments. For a sequence to be retained, a match of at least six nucleotides was required to both a V gene segment and a J gene segment. A rearrangement counted as productive if the CDR3 had no stop codons and remained in frame with V and J, and every other rearrangement counted as non-productive. CDR3 was defined by IMGT convention, running from the second conserved V-encoded cysteine to the conserved J-encoded phenylalanine. The earlier analysis of 500 to 650 of the donors excluded any sequence lacking an unambiguous match to a single V gene segment. In an earlier analysis of some 590 of the donors, V segments were called functional above 56.7% productive rearrangements and were called segregating when the between-donor standard deviation exceeded 5%. To diagnose cytomegalovirus status from the catalog of TCR beta chain sequences, a statistical classification framework was built. V and J gene assignment, in a later analysis, came from comparing TCR nucleotide sequences with IMGT/GENE-DB human TR gene sequences. In a later analysis, CDR3 sequences and most-parsimonious VDJ recombination scenarios were assigned using the TCRdist pipeline. A later analysis defined each TCR beta chain by its CDR3 amino acid sequence plus V-gene family, and excluded reads lacking a unique V-gene family. In a later analysis, 500 to 700 highly shared, low-generation-probability nucleotide sequences were removed to address suspected cross-contamination and a sequencing artifact. A later analysis calculated a clonal expansion index for each public chain from normalized within-repertoire ranks of inferred template counts. In a later analysis, generation probabilities were computed using a VDJ recombination model fitted to out-of-frame rearrangements, and the results were checked against IGoR. Hypergeometric tests were used in a later analysis to score TCR-TCR, TCR-HLA and TCR-CMV co-occurrence, with a repertoire-size bias correction applied to the TCR pairs. False discovery rates were estimated in a later analysis by permuting HLA or CMV assignments 20 times. In a later analysis, co-occurring TCRs were grouped using DBSCAN, and TCRdist sequence similarity was added for clustering within HLA-allele-positive subsets. For co-occurrence clustering, repertoires with fewer than 30,000 or more than 120,000 public chains were excluded, along with about five repertoires with anomalous nucleotide sharing. TCRdb's version of the immuneACCESS table is confined to in-frame rearrangements and falls short of the full clone set. An unresolved V gene accounts for under half of the shortfall where checked; the remainder is of unknown origin. That table furnishes V, J and clone size, whereas the DNA furnished D and trimming. Recorded for this sample are roughly 120,000 clones; around 10% of them occurred a single time. The ten largest account for approximately 3% of the sample.

The CDR3 runs 14 residues from the cysteine to the phenylalanine. Of all the DNA, just the CDR3 is kept, 42 bases in frame from base 1. The CDR1 and CDR2 encoded by the germline V gene are MNHNS and SASEGT. Trimming leaves V shorter by 6 bases and J shorter by 0 bases, with the junction holding 3 bases beyond the gene matches. The cohort was made up of 666 healthy bone marrow donors. At the time of sampling, all cohort members were nominally healthy, though unrecorded immune exposures were likely present. The donor tested CMV seronegative, placing the donor among the approximately 400 seronegative members of the cohort. Every donor gave a peripheral blood sample, and the peripheral blood mononuclear cells from that sample were used for TCR beta sequencing. The Qiagen DNeasy Blood Extraction Kit was used to extract genomic DNA from the blood cell samples.

Sequencing was performed on PBMCs. Recombination joined TRBV6-1 with TRBJ2-3; the junction holds 7 bases that match TRBD1. The sequence came from a man aged 25 to 40 in good health and CMV-seronegative. The CDR3 reads as follows: CASSRTGSTDTQYF. The DNA is as follows: TGTGCCAGCAGCAGGACAGGTAGCACAGATACGCAGTATTTT.